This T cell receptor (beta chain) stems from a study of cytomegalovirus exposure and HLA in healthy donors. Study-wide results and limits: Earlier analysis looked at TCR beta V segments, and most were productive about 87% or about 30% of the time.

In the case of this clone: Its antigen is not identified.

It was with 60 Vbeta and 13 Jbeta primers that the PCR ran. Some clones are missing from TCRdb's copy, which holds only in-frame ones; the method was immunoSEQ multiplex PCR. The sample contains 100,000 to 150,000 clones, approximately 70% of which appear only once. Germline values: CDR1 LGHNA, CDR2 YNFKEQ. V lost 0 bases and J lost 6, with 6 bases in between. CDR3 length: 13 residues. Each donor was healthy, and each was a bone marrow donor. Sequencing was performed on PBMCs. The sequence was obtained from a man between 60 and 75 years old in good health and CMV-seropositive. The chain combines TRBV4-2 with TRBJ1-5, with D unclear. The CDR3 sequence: CASSQEPGQPQHF. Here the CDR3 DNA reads TGTGCCAGCAGCCAAGAACCGGGTCAGCCCCAGCATTTT.